The sequence of this T cell receptor (beta chain) was determined in a study of control samples from healthy donors and cancer patients. Germline V gene sequence: CDR1 LGHNA, CDR2 YSLEER. This CDR3 comprises 16 residues. V was pared by 0 bases and J by 5 bases, with 5 bases of the junction left unmatched. Here immunoSEQ multiplex PCR was the method, and the copy in TCRdb shows in-frame clones only, minus some. The table includes 80,000 or so clones, 92% detected once. The chain links TRBV4-3 to TRBJ1-3; TRBD1 agrees at 9 bases. Sequencing was done on a sample of blood. The TCR sequence derives from a woman between 55 and 75 years old in good health. The CDR3 nucleotides are TGCGCCAGCAGCCAAGACCTCAACAGGGGGCGAAACACCATATATTTT. It is translated as CASSQDLNRGRNTIYF.